Listed here is a single TCR beta chain. Its antigen remains unidentified. Produced via immunoSEQ multiplex PCR; TCRdb's table is partial and in-frame only. The sample comprises about 150,000 clones, around 94% of which are singletons, and approximately 0.3% rests with the top ten. Germline CDR1 reads MDHEN; CDR2 reads SYDVKM. The CDR3 length is 17 residues. The V end lost 3 bases, the J end lost 4 bases, and 21 bases lay between the germline ends. The data originate from a study of OX40 agonist ivuxolimab in advanced cancers. On the study more broadly: Patients took ivuxolimab, an agonistic anti-OX40 (CD134) antibody. Findings and caveats of the study: There were, on average, more expanded clones in CD8+ T cells than in CD4+. The CD4+ and CD8+ T cells in the blood had expanded clonally by week 6 at 0.1 to 3.0 mg/kg.

The sample in question was CD4+ or CD8+ T cells sorted from blood, obtained in a trial of the OX40 agonist ivuxolimab. The sequence came from an adult with an advanced solid tumor such as melanoma, head and neck, liver or kidney cancer. The chain joins TRBV28 to TRBJ2-5, with D tentatively TRBD2 (6 bases). CDR3 region: CASSFRASAGKGETQYF. Here the CDR3 DNA reads TGTGCCAGCAGTTTTCGGGCTAGCGCCGGGAAAGGAGAGACCCAGTACTTC. Full variable domain (missing parts from reference TRBV28 and TRBJ2-5): DVKVTQSSRYLVKRTGEKVFLECVQDMDHENMFWYRQDPGLGLRLIYFSYDVKMKEKGDIPEGYSVSREKKERFSLILESASTNQTSMYLCASSFRASAGKGETQYFGPGTRLLVL.